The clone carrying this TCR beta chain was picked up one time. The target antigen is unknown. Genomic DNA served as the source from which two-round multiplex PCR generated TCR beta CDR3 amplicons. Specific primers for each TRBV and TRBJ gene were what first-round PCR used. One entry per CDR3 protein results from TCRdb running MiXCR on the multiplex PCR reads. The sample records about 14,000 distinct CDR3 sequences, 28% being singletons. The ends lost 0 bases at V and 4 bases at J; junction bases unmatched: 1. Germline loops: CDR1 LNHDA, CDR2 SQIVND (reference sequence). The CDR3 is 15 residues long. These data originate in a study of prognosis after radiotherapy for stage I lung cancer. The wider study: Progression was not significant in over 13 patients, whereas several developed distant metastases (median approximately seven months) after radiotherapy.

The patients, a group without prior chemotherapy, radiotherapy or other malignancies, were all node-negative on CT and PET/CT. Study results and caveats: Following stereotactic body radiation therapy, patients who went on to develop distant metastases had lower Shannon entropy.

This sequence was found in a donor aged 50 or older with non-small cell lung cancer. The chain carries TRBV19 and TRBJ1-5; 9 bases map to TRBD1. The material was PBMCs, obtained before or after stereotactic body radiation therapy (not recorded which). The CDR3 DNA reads TGTGCCAGTAGTATAGACGGACAGGGGAATCAGCCCCAGCATTTT. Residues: CASSIDGQGNQPQHF.